The count of the clone carrying this TCR beta chain is one. Its cognate antigen is unknown. TCRdb analysed the reads with MiXCR anew, one entry per CDR3 protein. The table has 310,000 or so distinct CDR3 sequences, about 25% seen once. The data belong to a study of T cell repertoires in cytomegalovirus infection. Study as a whole: Peptides in the study included HLA-C-restricted and HLA-B-restricted CMV epitopes. A matching HLA type, together with CMV infection, was signaled by public TCR beta signatures. Overall study findings and caveats: CMV-specific HLA-C-restricted TCR beta clonotypes dominated the ex vivo response. Cumulative public TCR beta family frequency identified CMV carriers with the relevant HLA.

CDR1 and CDR2 from the germline V gene are SGHDT and YYEEEE. This CDR3 contains 11 residues. J lost 7 bases, V lost 4 bases, and 2 bases had no gene match. The receptor was isolated from a human donor in good health (CMV status not recorded). Some clones in this sample may be carry-over from other donors' samples. The V call is TRBV5-6, the J call TRBJ2-7, with 7 bases that match TRBD1. This material consisted of cultured PBMCs, taken from culture after CMV antigen stimulation. The CDR3 DNA follows: TGTGCCAGCAGCCGGGACAGTGAGCAGTACTTC. Translated: CASSRDSEQYF.